The clone carrying this T cell receptor beta chain was counted ten times or more. Template material for TCR beta VDJ and CDR3 profiling consisted of genomic DNA. TCRdb re-called the reads with MiXCR, one entry per CDR3 protein. The profile covers roughly 63,000 distinct CDR3 sequences, with 45% to 55% appearing a single time and roughly 8% taken by the ten largest. The V end was cut by 7 bases, the J end by 4 bases, with 7 bases between. There are 12 residues in the CDR3. The source of the sample is a study of CD8+CD57+ T cells in acquired aplastic anemia. As for the study in general: Each DNA sample taken from sorted CD4+ and CD8+ cells came to 3 to 4 ug on average. The study obtained 9 million to 13 million reads on average for CD4+ cells from healthy donors.

The clonotype was recovered from a human donor in good health, serving as a control. Source material: sorted CD4+, CD8+, or CD8+CD57+ T cells (not recorded which) from PBMCs. The chain employs TRBV12-3 or TRBV12-4 and TRBJ2-2; perhaps D is TRBD1 or TRBD2 (6 bases each). The CDR3 DNA follows: TGTGCCAGCACGGGGGCCACCGGGGAGCTGTTTTTT. Its protein is CASTGATGELFF.